This TCR beta chain is drawn from a study of chemoradiotherapy in HPV16-positive cancers. Study-level points and caveats: Functional assays defining HPV-specific T cells used only two HPV16-positive patients. Candidate HPV-specific clones and E7-related TCR motifs grew in tumor during treatment. For HPV16-positive patients, expanding HPV-responsive T cells associated with longer recurrence-free survival.

As for this clone: The antigen is unknown.

Some clones are missing from TCRdb's copy, which holds only in-frame ones; the method was immunoSEQ multiplex PCR. The sample has about 21,000 clones; approximately 83% are singletons. Trimming took 7 bases from V and 6 from J; bases not matched to a gene: 10. CDR1 and CDR2 from the germline V gene are MNHNS and SASEGT. The CDR3 is 14 residues long. Source: blood, taken from a patient who underwent chemoradiotherapy. The rearrangement uses TRBV6-1 and TRBJ1-2; 8 bases map to TRBD1. The source of this sequence is a human donor with HPV-associated anogenital cancer. In nucleotides, the CDR3 is TGTGCCAGCATTTTATTCGGACAGGGTCATGGCTACACCTTC. Its protein is CASILFGQGHGYTF.